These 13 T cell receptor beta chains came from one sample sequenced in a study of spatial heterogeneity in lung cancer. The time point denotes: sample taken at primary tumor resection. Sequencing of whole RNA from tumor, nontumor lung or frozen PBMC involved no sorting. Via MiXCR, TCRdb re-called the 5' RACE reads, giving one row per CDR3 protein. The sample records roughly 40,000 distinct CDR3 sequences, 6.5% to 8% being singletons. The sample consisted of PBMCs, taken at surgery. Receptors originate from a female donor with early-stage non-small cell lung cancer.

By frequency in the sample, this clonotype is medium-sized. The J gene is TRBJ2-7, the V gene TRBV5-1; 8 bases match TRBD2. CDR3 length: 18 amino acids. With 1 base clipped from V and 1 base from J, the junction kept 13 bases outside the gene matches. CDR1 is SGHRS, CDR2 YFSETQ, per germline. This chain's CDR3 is CASSLHPVDGGASYEQYF. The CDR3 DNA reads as TGCGCCAGCAGCTTGCATCCCGTTGACGGGGGGGCTTCCTACGAGCAGTACTTC.

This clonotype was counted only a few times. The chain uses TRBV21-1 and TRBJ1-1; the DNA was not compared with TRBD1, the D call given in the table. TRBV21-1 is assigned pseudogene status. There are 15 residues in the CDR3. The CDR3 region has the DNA TGTGCCAGCAGCAAGGGTGAACAGGGCCTCACTGAAGCTTTCTTT. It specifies CASSKGEQGLTEAFF.

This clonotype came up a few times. The CDR3 DNA reads as TGCAGCGTTGAGGGGGACCATGAGCAGTTCTTC. It specifies CSVEGDHEQFF. The rearrangement uses TRBV29-1 and TRBJ2-1; either TRBD1 or TRBD2 may supply D (5 bases each). The CDR3 is 11 amino acids. Germline assignment: CDR1 SQVTM and CDR2 ANQGSEA. The ends were cut back, 3 bases at V and 8 bases at J, with 8 bases in the middle.

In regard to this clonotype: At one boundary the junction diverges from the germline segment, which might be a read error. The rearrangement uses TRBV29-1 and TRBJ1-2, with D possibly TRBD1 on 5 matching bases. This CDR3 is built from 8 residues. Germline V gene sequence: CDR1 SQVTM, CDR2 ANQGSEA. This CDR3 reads CSVAPGRF. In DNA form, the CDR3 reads TGCAGCGTTGCTCCGGGACGCTTC.

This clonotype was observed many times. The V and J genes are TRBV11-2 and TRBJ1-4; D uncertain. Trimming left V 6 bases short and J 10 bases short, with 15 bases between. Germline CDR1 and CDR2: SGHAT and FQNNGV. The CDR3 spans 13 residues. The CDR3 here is CASRQTSGLKLFF. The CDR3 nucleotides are TGTGCCAGCAGGCAAACCTCTGGGTTAAAACTGTTTTTT.

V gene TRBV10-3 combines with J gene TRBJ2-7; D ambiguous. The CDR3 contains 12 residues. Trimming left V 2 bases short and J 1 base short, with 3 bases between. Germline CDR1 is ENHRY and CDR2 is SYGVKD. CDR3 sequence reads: CAISEPSYEQYF. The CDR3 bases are TGTGCCATCAGTGAGCCTTCCTACGAGCAGTACTTC.

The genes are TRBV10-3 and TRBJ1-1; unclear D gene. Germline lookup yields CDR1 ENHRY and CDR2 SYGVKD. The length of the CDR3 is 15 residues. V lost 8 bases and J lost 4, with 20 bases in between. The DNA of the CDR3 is TGTGCCATCTCGGTGAGGACTGCCCCAGGCACTGAAGCTTTCTTT. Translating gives CAISVRTAPGTEAFF.

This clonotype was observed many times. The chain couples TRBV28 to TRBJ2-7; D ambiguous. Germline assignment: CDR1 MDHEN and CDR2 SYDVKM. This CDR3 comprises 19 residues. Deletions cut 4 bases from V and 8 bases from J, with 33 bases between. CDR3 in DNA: TGTGCCAGCAGTTCCTCTCGCCGGGCACGGCTCCCCCTATCAGCCAAGCAGTACTTC. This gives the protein CASSSSRRARLPLSAKQYF.

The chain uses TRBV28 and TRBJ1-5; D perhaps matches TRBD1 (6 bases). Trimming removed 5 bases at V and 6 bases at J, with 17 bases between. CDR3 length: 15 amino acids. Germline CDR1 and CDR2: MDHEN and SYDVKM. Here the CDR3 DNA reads TGTGCCAGCAGTGCCGGAACAGGGTGGAGTCAGCCCCAGCATTTT. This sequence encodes CASSAGTGWSQPQHF.

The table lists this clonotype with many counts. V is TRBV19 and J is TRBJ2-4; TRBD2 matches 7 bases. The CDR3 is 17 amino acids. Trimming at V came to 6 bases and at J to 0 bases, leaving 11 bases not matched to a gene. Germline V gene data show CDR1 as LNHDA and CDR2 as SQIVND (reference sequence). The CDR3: CASSRTREGVAKNIQYF. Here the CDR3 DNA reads TGTGCCAGTAGCCGAACAAGGGAGGGAGTAGCCAAAAACATTCAGTACTTC.

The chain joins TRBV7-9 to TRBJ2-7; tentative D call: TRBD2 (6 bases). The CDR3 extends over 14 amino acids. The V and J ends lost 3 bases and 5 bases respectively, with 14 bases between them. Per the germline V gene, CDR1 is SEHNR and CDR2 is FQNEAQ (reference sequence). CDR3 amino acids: CASSLEGFEDEQYF. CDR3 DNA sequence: TGTGCCAGCAGCTTGGAGGGGTTTGAGGACGAGCAGTACTTC.

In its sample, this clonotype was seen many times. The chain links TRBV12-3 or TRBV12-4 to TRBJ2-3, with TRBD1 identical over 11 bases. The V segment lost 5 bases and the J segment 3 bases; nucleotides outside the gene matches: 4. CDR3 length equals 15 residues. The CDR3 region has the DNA TGTGCCAGCAGTCCCGGGACAGGGGGAACAGATACGCAGTATTTT. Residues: CASSPGTGGTDTQYF.

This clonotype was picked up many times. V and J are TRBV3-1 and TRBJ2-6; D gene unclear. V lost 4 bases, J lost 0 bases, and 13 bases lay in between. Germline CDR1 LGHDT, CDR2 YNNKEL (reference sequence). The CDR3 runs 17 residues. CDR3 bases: TGTGCCAGCAGCCGATTACCGAAGAGCTCTGGGGCCAACGTCCTGACTTTC. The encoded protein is CASSRLPKSSGANVLTF.